The sequence of this T cell receptor beta chain was determined in a study of T cell repertoires in cytomegalovirus infection. About the study: Recently identified HLA-C-restricted CMV epitopes and well-studied HLA-B-restricted CMV epitopes were used by the study. CMV infection together with matching HLA type was indicated by public TCR beta signatures.

Study results and caveats: Dominant in the ex vivo response were TCR beta clonotypes restricted by HLA-C and specific for CMV.

Only a few counts were recorded for this clonotype. The antigen is unknown. TCRdb reanalysed the reads using MiXCR and keeps one entry per CDR3 protein. The sample has approximately 300,000 distinct CDR3 sequences, 25% to 30% seen once. CDR3 size: 13 residues. Germline assignment: CDR1 LGHNA and CDR2 YNFKEQ. V lost 4 bases to trimming and J lost 0 bases, with 5 bases between them. The genes are TRBV4-2 and TRBJ2-3; no firm D call. The material was cultured PBMCs, obtained from culture after CMV antigen stimulation. The clonotype originates from a human donor in good health (CMV status not recorded). Some clones in this sample may be carry-over from other donors' samples. For the CDR3, the DNA is TGTGCCAGCAGCCGCACTAGCACAGATACGCAGTATTTT. Translation: CASSRTSTDTQYF.